The 13 T cell receptor beta chains below all came from one sample that was sequenced in a study of T cells in Graves' hyperthyroidism and ophthalmopathy. Amplification of TCR beta CDR3 regions used RNA as the template. A set of HTBI primers served as the primers for a first-round RT-PCR of the TCR CDR3. TCRdb redid the calling of the multiplex PCR reads with MiXCR, one entry per CDR3 protein. The sample consists of roughly 840,000 distinct CDR3 sequences, about 38% of them appearing once. Sequences were obtained from blood. These receptors were obtained from a man aged 18 to 29 with Graves' hyperthyroidism.

A remark on this clonotype: A junction boundary mismatches the germline segment, possibly from a read error. The chain combines TRBV7-2 with TRBJ2-6; tentatively, D is TRBD1 or TRBD2 (5 bases each). Germline CDR1 and CDR2: SGHTA and FQGNSA. The CDR3 covers 11 residues. CDR3: CASSSGRTEAF. The DNA of the CDR3 is TGTGCCAGCAGCTCGGGACGGACTGAAGCTTTC.

The genes are TRBV6-5 and TRBJ2-7, with D possibly being TRBD1 (7 bases). Germline V gene sequence: CDR1 MNHEY, CDR2 SVGAGI. The CDR3 spans 13 residues. The germline V and J ends were trimmed by 8 bases and 5 bases, with 16 bases remaining between them. The CDR3 is CASGAGQFNEQYF. CDR3 nucleotide sequence: TGTGCCAGCGGGGCGGGACAGTTCAACGAGCAGTACTTC.

This clonotype was found a few times. This chain connects TRBV5-1 to TRBJ1-1; weak D call: TRBD1 (5 bases). V lost 7 bases, J lost 11 bases, and 18 bases lay in between. The CDR3 covers 12 residues. Germline V gene sequence: CDR1 SGHRS, CDR2 YFSETQ. The CDR3 sequence is CASRGDAGIAFF. The CDR3 DNA reads TGCGCCAGCCGAGGGGACGCCGGTATCGCTTTCTTT.

This clonotype was seen a handful of times. The gene calls are TRBV7-6 and TRBJ2-2; no clear D gene. Germline V gene lookup returns CDR1 SGHVS and CDR2 FNYEAQ. The ends were cut back, 1 base at V and 5 bases at J, with 20 bases in the middle. CDR3 length: 18 residues. The CDR3 region is CASSLVSPLARVTGELFF. CDR3 nucleotides: TGTGCCAGCAGCTTAGTTAGTCCCCTTGCTCGTGTTACCGGGGAGCTGTTTTTT.

This clonotype was detected only once. This may arise from a read error, as a much more abundant clone is one base away. This rearrangement joins TRBV19 to TRBJ1-3; 7 nucleotides agree with TRBD1. This CDR3 comprises 14 residues. Germline CDR1 LNHDA, CDR2 SQIVND (reference sequence). CDR3 residues: CASAGTASGDTIYF. The CDR3 DNA reads as TGTGCCAGTGCCGGGACAGCCTCTGGAGACACCATATATTTT.

This rearrangement joins TRBV10-3 to TRBJ1-5, with TRBD1 matching over 10 bases. The CDR3 spans 14 residues. J lost 3 bases, V lost 10 bases, and 6 bases had no gene match. CDR1 is ENHRY and CDR2 is SYGVKD in the germline V gene. The CDR3 nucleotides read TGTGCCACCGGGACAGGGGTACTCAATCAGCCCCAGCATTTT. This codes for CATGTGVLNQPQHF.

V is TRBV10-3 and J is TRBJ1-5; D gene ambiguous. This CDR3 is built from 13 residues. Germline CDR1 reads ENHRY; CDR2 reads SYGVKD. Trimming removed 8 bases at V and 4 bases at J, with 12 bases between. The CDR3 here is CAIGRSTNQPQHF. In DNA form, the CDR3 reads TGTGCCATCGGCCGTTCCACAAATCAGCCCCAGCATTTT.

Concerning this clonotype itself: Given a much more abundant clone one base away, this may be a read error. The gene calls are TRBV20-1 and TRBJ2-5; D call uncertain. This CDR3 has 14 amino acids. Germline V gene data show CDR1 as DFQATT and CDR2 as SNEGSKA (reference sequence). CDR3 nucleotide sequence: TGCAGTGCTGGAGACCTGACCGACTGGGAGACCCAGTACTTC. This encodes CSAGDLTDWETQYF.

This clonotype was observed a few times. The V and J genes are TRBV7-9 and TRBJ1-1; 7 bases line up with TRBD1. CDR3 length: 15 amino acids. CDR1 is SEHNR and CDR2 is FQNEAQ in the germline V gene (reference sequence). V gave up 5 bases and J gave up 3 bases; unmatched junction bases: 9. The CDR3: CASSDQDRWDTEAFF. For the CDR3, the DNA is TGTGCCAGCAGCGATCAGGACAGGTGGGACACTGAAGCTTTCTTT.

The chain has TRBV29-1 and TRBJ1-1, with D unclear. CDR3 length: 12 residues. Germline CDR1 SQVTM, CDR2 ANQGSEA. V dropped 8 bases and J dropped 2 bases, with 12 bases sitting between them. The CDR3 DNA reads TGCAGCCCTACGGAGGCTAACACTGAAGCTTTCTTT. Translated: CSPTEANTEAFF.

This clonotype was observed a handful of times. The V call is TRBV2, the J call TRBJ1-5; no clear D gene. V lost 8 bases to trimming and J lost 0 bases, with 11 bases between them. Germline-derived CDR1 and CDR2 are SNHLY and FYNNEI. The CDR3 is 14 residues long. The CDR3 region is CASSWAFSNQPQHF. In DNA, the CDR3 is TGTGCCAGCTCCTGGGCCTTTAGCAATCAGCCCCAGCATTTT.

This chain links TRBV7-2 with TRBJ1-2; 7 positions agree with TRBD1. The germline V gene has CDR1 SGHTA and CDR2 FQGNSA. The CDR3 runs to 14 residues. The V and J ends lost 7 bases and 7 bases, in that order; junction bases with no gene match: 12. The CDR3 reads CASILDAGGFGYTF. Here the CDR3 DNA reads TGTGCCAGCATACTCGATGCAGGGGGATTTGGCTACACCTTC.

This clonotype was found many times. The V gene is TRBV15, the J gene TRBJ1-5, with D hard to call. CDR3 length equals 16 residues. Germline CDR1 reads LNHNV; CDR2 reads YYDKDF (reference sequence). V was shortened by 0 bases and J by 3 bases, with 12 bases between the two germline ends. CDR3 coding DNA: TGTGCCACCAGCAGAGACATGGGGATTTCCAATCAGCCCCAGCATTTT. Residues: CATSRDMGISNQPQHF.